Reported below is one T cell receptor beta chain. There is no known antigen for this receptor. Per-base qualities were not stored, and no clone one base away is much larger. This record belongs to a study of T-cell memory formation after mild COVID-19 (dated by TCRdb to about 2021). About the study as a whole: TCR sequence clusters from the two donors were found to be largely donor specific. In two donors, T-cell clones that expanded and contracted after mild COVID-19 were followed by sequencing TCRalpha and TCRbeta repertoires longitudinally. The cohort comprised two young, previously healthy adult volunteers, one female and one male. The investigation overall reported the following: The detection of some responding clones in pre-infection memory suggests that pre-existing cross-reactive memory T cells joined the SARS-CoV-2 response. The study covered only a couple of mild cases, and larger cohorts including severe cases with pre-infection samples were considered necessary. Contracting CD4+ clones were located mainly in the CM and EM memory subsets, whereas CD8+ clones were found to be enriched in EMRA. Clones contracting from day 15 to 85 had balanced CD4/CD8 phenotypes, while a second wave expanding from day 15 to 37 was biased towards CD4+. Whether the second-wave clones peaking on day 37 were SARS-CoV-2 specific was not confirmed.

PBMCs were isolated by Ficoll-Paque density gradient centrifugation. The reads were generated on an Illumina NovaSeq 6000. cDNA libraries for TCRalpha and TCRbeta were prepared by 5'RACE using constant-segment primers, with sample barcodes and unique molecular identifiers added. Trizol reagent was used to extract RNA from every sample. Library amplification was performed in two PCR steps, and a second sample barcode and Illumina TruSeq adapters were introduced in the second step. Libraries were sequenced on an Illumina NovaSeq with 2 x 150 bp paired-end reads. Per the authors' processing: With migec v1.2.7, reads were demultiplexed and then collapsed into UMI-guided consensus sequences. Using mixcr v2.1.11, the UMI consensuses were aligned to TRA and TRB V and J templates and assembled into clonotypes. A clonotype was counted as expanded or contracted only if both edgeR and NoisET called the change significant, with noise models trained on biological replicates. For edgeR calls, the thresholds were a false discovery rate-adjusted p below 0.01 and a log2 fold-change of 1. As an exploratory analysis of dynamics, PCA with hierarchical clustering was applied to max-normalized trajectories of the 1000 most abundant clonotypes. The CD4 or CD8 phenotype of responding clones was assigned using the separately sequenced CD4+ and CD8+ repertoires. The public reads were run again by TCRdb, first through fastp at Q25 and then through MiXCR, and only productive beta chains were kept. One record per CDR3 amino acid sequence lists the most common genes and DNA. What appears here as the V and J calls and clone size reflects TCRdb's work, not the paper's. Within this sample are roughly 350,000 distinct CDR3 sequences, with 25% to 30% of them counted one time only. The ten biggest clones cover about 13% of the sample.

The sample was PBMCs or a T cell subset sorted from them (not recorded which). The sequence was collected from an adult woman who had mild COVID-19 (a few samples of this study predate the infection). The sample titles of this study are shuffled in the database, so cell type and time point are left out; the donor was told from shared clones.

Here is the DNA: TGTGCCAGCAGCGCGGGGGCGGCCCGCGAGCAGTACTTC. This gives the protein CASSAGAAREQYF. The chain links TRBV7-9 with TRBJ2-7; the D gene is possibly TRBD2, with 7 bases matching. The V end loses 5 bases and the J end loses 6 bases, and a stretch of 14 bases separates them. CDR1 and CDR2 are drawn from the germline V gene (reference sequence): SEHNR, FQNEAQ. The CDR3 measures 13 amino acids from cysteine to phenylalanine. The retained sequence is limited to the CDR3, 39 bases, with the frame set at the first base.